One sample yielded the 21 T cell receptor beta chains listed below, sequenced in a study of blood T cell repertoires in COVID-19. TCRdb's table, derived via immunoSEQ multiplex PCR, lists solely in-frame clones and lacks some. The sample carries about 140,000 clones, approximately 81% recorded once. Source material: peripheral blood. Receptors originate from a human donor in a cohort sampled during active COVID-19.

This clone was seen only a few times. The chain uses TRBV3-1 (or the pseudogene TRBV3-2) and TRBJ1-3; D gene ambiguous. Trimming cost V 3 bases and J 4 bases, with 10 bases left between them. This CDR3 spans 14 amino acids. Germline V lookup: CDR1 LGHDT, CDR2 YNNKEL (reference sequence). The CDR3 bases are TGTGCCAGCAGCCATTTGGATAGCGGAAACACCATATATTTT. Translated: CASSHLDSGNTIYF.

This chain joins TRBV7-8 and TRBJ2-3, with a tentative D call TRBD1 (6 bases). The CDR3 has 18 residues. Per germline, CDR1 SGHVS and CDR2 FQNEAQ. Trimming took off 0 bases at V and 0 bases at J, with 16 bases between the two ends. Written as DNA, the CDR3 is TGTGCCAGCAGCTTAGCAGGACAGATGGGGTCTAGCACAGATACGCAGTATTTT. Translation: CASSLAGQMGSSTDTQYF.

The chain uses TRBV3-1 (or the pseudogene TRBV3-2) and TRBJ2-7, with D maybe TRBD1 (5 bases). Germline CDR1 is LGHDT and CDR2 is YNNKEL (reference sequence). This CDR3 contains 14 residues. V dropped 3 bases and J dropped 5 bases, with 14 bases sitting between them. In DNA form, the CDR3 reads TGTGCCAGCAGCCACCCCAAGGCAGGGAACGAGCAGTACTTC. Amino acid sequence: CASSHPKAGNEQYF.

The J gene is TRBJ1-6, the V gene TRBV2; D is undetermined. The V gene's germline CDR1 is SNHLY and CDR2 FYNNEI. Trimming removed 7 bases from V and 3 bases from J, with 7 bases in between. The CDR3 is made up of 13 amino acids. The CDR3 region has the DNA TGTGCCAGCATCGACAACTATAATTCACCCCTCCACTTT. Translated, it gives CASIDNYNSPLHF.

This sequence joins TRBV6-5 and TRBJ2-5; TRBD2 agrees at 10 bases. This CDR3 has 16 amino acids. Trimming cost V 2 bases and J 1 base; bases outside gene matches: 4. CDR1 MNHEY and CDR2 SVGAGI come from the germline V gene. The CDR3 loop is CASSYQRTSGQETQYF. CDR3 in DNA: TGTGCCAGCAGTTACCAAAGGACTAGCGGCCAAGAGACCCAGTACTTC.

This chain joins TRBV5-5 and TRBJ1-2; D perhaps matches TRBD1 (6 bases). The V end lost 6 bases, the J end lost 4 bases, and 13 bases lay between the germline ends. Germline V lookup: CDR1 SGHKS, CDR2 YYEKEE (reference sequence). The CDR3 runs 13 residues. The CDR3 nucleotides read TGTGCCAGCACTAGGGGGGGGACCTATGGCTACACCTTC. It specifies CASTRGGTYGYTF.

The J gene is TRBJ2-1, the V gene TRBV28; TRBD2 aligns across 14 bases. The germline V gene has CDR1 MDHEN and CDR2 SYDVKM. The V gene end was trimmed by 6 bases and the J gene end by 0 bases; junction bases not matched to a gene: 1. The CDR3 runs 16 residues. CDR3 protein: CASRGTSGSSYNEQFF. DNA for the CDR3: TGTGCCAGCAGAGGGACTAGCGGGAGCTCCTACAATGAGCAGTTCTTC.

CDR3: CAISGSGLETQYF. The CDR3 DNA follows: TGTGCCATCAGTGGATCAGGGTTAGAGACCCAGTACTTC. The chain recombines TRBV10-3 with TRBJ2-5; maybe TRBD1 (5 bases). This CDR3 region has 13 residues. Germline V CDR1 and CDR2: ENHRY, SYGVKD. V was cut by 4 bases and J by 4 bases, with 10 bases left in between.

The V gene is TRBV11-3, the J gene TRBJ1-1, with 7 bases lining up with TRBD1. Germline CDR1 and CDR2: SGHNT and YENEEA. Trimming at V came to 3 bases and at J to 6 bases, leaving 7 bases not matched to a gene. The CDR3 is 14 residues long. The CDR3 sequence: CASSFDRATAEAFF. CDR3 sequence (DNA): TGTGCCAGCAGCTTCGACAGGGCGACCGCTGAAGCTTTCTTT. Full variable domain (rest looked up from reference TRBV11-3 and TRBJ1-1): EAGVVQSPRYKIIEKKQPVAFWCNPISGHNTLYWYLQNLGQGPELLIRYENEEAVDDSQLPKDRFSAERLKGVDSTLKIQPAELGDSAVYLCASSFDRATAEAFFGQGTRLTVV.

V is TRBV29-1 and J is TRBJ2-5; 7 nucleotides line up with TRBD1. CDR1 and CDR2 from the germline V gene are SQVTM and ANQGSEA. The CDR3 has 10 residues. The V segment lost 4 bases and the J segment 13 bases; nucleotides outside the gene matches: 6. In DNA, the CDR3 is TGCAGCGTTGCCGACAGGGCCCCGTACTTC. This gives the protein CSVADRAPYF.

The V and J genes are TRBV18 and TRBJ2-3, with D tentatively TRBD2 (6 bases). The CDR3 extends over 15 amino acids. V gave up 2 bases and J gave up 2 bases, with 11 bases separating them. Per the germline V gene, CDR1 is KGHSH and CDR2 is LQKENI. DNA for the CDR3: TGTGCCAGCTCACCAGGGGACTCGTTCACAGATACGCAGTATTTT. Protein sequence: CASSPGDSFTDTQYF.

The gene calls are TRBV7-2 and TRBJ2-5; D is perhaps TRBD2 (7 bases). The CDR3 is 14 amino acids. Trimming took 0 bases from V and 5 from J, leaving 10 bases between them. Germline V CDR1 and CDR2: SGHTA, FQGNSA. Here the CDR3 DNA reads TGTGCCAGCAGCTTAGCCAGGGGAGGGGAGACCCAGTACTTC. Amino acid sequence: CASSLARGGETQYF.

The rearrangement uses TRBV5-1 and TRBJ1-2; TRBD1 matches 8 bases. Trimming cost V 3 bases and J 6 bases; bases outside gene matches: 4. The CDR3 totals 13 residues. Germline-derived CDR1 and CDR2 are SGHRS and YFSETQ. The CDR3 nucleotides are TGCGCCAGCAGCTACGGACAGGGTGATGGCTACACCTTC. Amino acid sequence: CASSYGQGDGYTF.

The chain carries TRBV6-2 or TRBV6-3 and TRBJ1-5; the D gene is possibly TRBD1 (5 bases). The CDR3 is 13 amino acids. The V end was cut by 5 bases, the J end by 6 bases, with 11 bases between. Germline assignment: CDR1 MNHEY and CDR2 SVGEGT. This CDR3 is CASSLRTLQPQHF. For the CDR3, the DNA is TGTGCCAGCAGTCTTCGGACACTTCAGCCCCAGCATTTT.

The rearrangement uses TRBV4-3 and TRBJ1-2; 9 bases align to TRBD1. The germline CDR1 and CDR2 sequences are LGHNA and YSLEER. The CDR3 covers 16 residues. The V and J ends lost 4 bases and 5 bases, in that order; junction bases with no gene match: 11. The CDR3 loop reads CASSPTGTGRGYGYTF. The DNA for the CDR3 is TGCGCCAGCAGCCCCACCGGGACAGGGAGGGGTTATGGCTACACCTTC.

The rearrangement joins TRBV5-5 to TRBJ2-7; possibly TRBD2 for D (6 bases). Germline CDR1 reads SGHKS; CDR2 reads YYEKEE (reference sequence). The CDR3 contains 16 residues. Trimming took 7 bases from V and 3 from J, leaving 23 bases between them. The DNA for the CDR3 is TGTGCCAGCGTGACGGGACTCAGCAAAACGGGCTACGAGCAGTACTTC. Encoded protein: CASVTGLSKTGYEQYF. Together with reference TRBV5-5 and TRBJ2-7, the CDR3 gives the full variable domain: DAGVTQSPTHLIKTRGQQVTLRCSPISGHKSVSWYQQVLGQGPQFIFQYYEKEERGRGNFPDRFSARQFPNYSSELNVNALLLGDSALYLCASVTGLSKTGYEQYFGPGTRLTVT.

This clone has a single count. The rearrangement links TRBV20-1 to TRBJ2-7; D uncertain. Germline-derived CDR1 and CDR2 are DFQATT and SNEGSKA (reference sequence). CDR3 length: 11 residues. Trimming cost V 0 bases and J 7 bases, with 7 bases left between them. CDR3 sequence reads: CSAREAREQYF. The CDR3 DNA reads as TGCAGTGCTAGAGAAGCGCGGGAGCAGTACTTC.

The chain is built from TRBV3-1 (or the pseudogene TRBV3-2) and TRBJ1-2; D is undetermined. The germline V gene encodes CDR1 LGHDT and CDR2 YNNKEL (reference sequence). The CDR3 length is 12 residues. Trimming took off 4 bases at V and 4 bases at J, with 7 bases between the two ends. CDR3 nucleotide sequence: TGTGCCAGCAGCCCCAGCGGCTATGGCTACACCTTC. Translated: CASSPSGYGYTF.

This chain links TRBV6-2 or TRBV6-3 with TRBJ2-7; 12 bases line up with TRBD1. CDR1 is MNHEY, CDR2 SVGEGT, per germline. After removal of 6 bases from V and 4 bases from J, the junction contained 16 bases not matched to a gene. This CDR3 is built from 18 residues. DNA for the CDR3: TGTGCCAGCAGCCCTACCCGTGGGACAGGGGGCCTACTATACGAGCAGTACTTC. This codes for CASSPTRGTGGLLYEQYF.

This clone showed up just a few times. Other DNA sequences in this specimen translate into the identical CDR3. This rearrangement joins TRBV7-9 to TRBJ1-6; TRBD1 matches 9 bases. Germline loops: CDR1 SEHNR, CDR2 FQNEAQ (reference sequence). The CDR3 loop spans 13 amino acids. V lost 5 bases to trimming and J lost 10 bases; unmatched junction nucleotides: 3. This chain's CDR3 is CASSLGQGSPLHF. The CDR3 nucleotides read TGTGCCAGCAGCCTGGGACAGGGATCACCCCTCCACTTT.

V usage is TRBV5-6 and J usage is TRBJ1-1; D might be TRBD1 (5 bases). Germline V gene lookup returns CDR1 SGHDT and CDR2 YYEEEE. V was cut by 5 bases and J by 3 bases, with 14 bases left in between. This CDR3 is 14 amino acids long. The CDR3 spells CASSSGILYTEAFF. The CDR3, as DNA: TGTGCCAGCAGTTCAGGGATTTTGTACACTGAAGCTTTCTTT. The entire variable domain, with the rest obtained from reference TRBV5-6 and TRBJ1-1, is as follows: DAGVTQSPTHLIKTRGQQVTLRCSPKSGHDTVSWYQQALGQGPQFIFQYYEEEERQRGNFPDRFSGHQFPNYSSELNVNALLLGDSALYLCASSSGILYTEAFFGQGTRLTVV.